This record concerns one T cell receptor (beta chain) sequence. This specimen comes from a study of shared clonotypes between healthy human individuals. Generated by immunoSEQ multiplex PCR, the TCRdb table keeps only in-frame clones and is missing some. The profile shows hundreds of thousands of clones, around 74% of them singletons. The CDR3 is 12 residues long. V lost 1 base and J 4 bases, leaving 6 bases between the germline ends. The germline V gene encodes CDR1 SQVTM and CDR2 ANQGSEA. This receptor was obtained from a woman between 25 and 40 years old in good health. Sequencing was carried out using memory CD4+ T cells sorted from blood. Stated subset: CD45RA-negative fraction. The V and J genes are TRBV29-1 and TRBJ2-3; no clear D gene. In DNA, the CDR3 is TGCAGCGTTGAAGGTTTCGCAGATACGCAGTATTTT. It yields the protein CSVEGFADTQYF.